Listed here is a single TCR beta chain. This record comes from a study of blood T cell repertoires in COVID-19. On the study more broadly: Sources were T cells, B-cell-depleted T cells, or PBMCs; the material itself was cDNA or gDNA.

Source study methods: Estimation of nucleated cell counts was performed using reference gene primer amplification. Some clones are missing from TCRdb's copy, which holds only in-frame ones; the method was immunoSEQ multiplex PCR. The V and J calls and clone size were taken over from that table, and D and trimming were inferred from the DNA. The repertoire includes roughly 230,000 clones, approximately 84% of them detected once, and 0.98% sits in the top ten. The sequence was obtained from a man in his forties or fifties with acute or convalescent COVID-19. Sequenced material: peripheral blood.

The CDR3 DNA sequence: TGCGCCAGTACGGGACTAGCGGGGGGGATCTACGAGCAGTACTTC. Amino acid sequence: CASTGLAGGIYEQYF. This chain joins TRBV10-2 and TRBJ2-7, with 16 bases aligning to TRBD2. The V gene's germline CDR1 is WSHSY and CDR2 SAAADI. CDR3 size: 15 residues. V trimming: 9 bases; J trimming: 3 bases; junction bases outside the gene matches: 5.